Each of the 27 T cell receptor beta chains below was sequenced from the same sample in a study of T cells in tuberculosis. Time point described: new active TB diagnosis, blood taken before or within 7 days of starting treatment. The data were produced by immunoSEQ multiplex PCR, yet TCRdb's version contains in-frame clones alone and is incomplete. This sample has around 33,000 clones, with about 85% found just once. The sample in question was PBMCs, obtained at tuberculosis diagnosis. All receptors come from an adult with tuberculosis.

The chain recombines TRBV5-8 with TRBJ2-1, with D perhaps TRBD2 (5 bases). Germline CDR1 and CDR2: SGHTS and YDEGEE. There are 15 residues in the CDR3. V gave up 6 bases and J gave up 2 bases, with 15 bases separating them. The CDR3 DNA is TGTGCCAGCACCCTCGGGATTCGGCCCTACAATGAGCAGTTCTTC. It specifies CASTLGIRPYNEQFF.

The rearrangement uses TRBV6-4 and TRBJ2-1; 9 bases are shared with TRBD2. The V segment lost 3 bases and the J segment 8 bases; nucleotides outside the gene matches: 8. The CDR3 is 15 residues long. Germline CDR1 is MRHNA and CDR2 is SNTAGT. Written as DNA, the CDR3 is TGTGCCAGCAGTGAAGGCGGGAGGGATAGCGATGAGCAGTTCTTC. Protein: CASSEGGRDSDEQFF.

The V gene is TRBV2, the J gene TRBJ2-3, with D perhaps matching TRBD2 (7 bases). Germline-derived CDR1 and CDR2 are SNHLY and FYNNEI. The V and J ends lost 1 base and 2 bases respectively, with 16 bases between them. CDR3 length equals 17 residues. The CDR3 DNA reads TGTGCCAGCAGTGAAGGAGTGGCGGGGGCTCTCACAGATACGCAGTATTTT. Amino acids: CASSEGVAGALTDTQYF.

The CDR3 coding sequence is TGTGCCAGCAGCCTTTCAGGGGACCATTCACCCCTCCACTTT. This translates into CASSLSGDHSPLHF. The rearrangement joins TRBV7-3 to TRBJ1-6; D perhaps matches TRBD1 (6 bases). Germline loops: CDR1 SGHTA, CDR2 FQGTGA. Trimming shortened V by 5 bases and J by 8 bases, and 13 bases separated the two germline ends. This CDR3 contains 14 residues.

This chain connects TRBV30 to TRBJ1-1; D ambiguous. From germline, CDR1 is GTSNPN and CDR2 SVGIG (reference sequence). This CDR3 is built from 12 residues. The chain's CDR3 is CAQDSIGTEAFF. CDR3 bases: TGTGCTCAAGACTCAATCGGGACTGAAGCTTTCTTT.

The chain uses TRBV10-3 and TRBJ1-5; D not resolved. CDR1 is ENHRY, CDR2 SYGVKD, per germline. This CDR3 spans 16 amino acids. Trimming cost V 0 bases and J 1 base, with 10 bases left between them. CDR3 nucleotides: TGTGCCATCAGTGAGTCGAGAGGGCCCAGCAATCAGCCCCAGCATTTT. This encodes CAISESRGPSNQPQHF.

This clone appeared a few times. The J gene is TRBJ2-7, the V gene TRBV2; D may be TRBD2 (5 bases). V lost 0 bases and J lost 7, with 10 bases in between. Germline CDR1 is SNHLY and CDR2 is FYNNEI. CDR3 size: 13 residues. CDR3 loop: CASSEATIKEQYF. The CDR3 DNA reads TGTGCCAGCAGTGAAGCGACTATAAAGGAGCAGTACTTC.

V gene TRBV6-4 combines with J gene TRBJ2-2, with 8 bases matching TRBD1. With 6 bases clipped from V and 5 bases from J, the junction kept 8 bases outside the gene matches. This CDR3 region has 15 residues. Per the germline V gene, CDR1 is MRHNA and CDR2 is SNTAGT. The CDR3, as DNA: TGTGCCAGCAGAGCGTTAACAGGGGGGACCGGGGAGCTGTTTTTT. Its protein is CASRALTGGTGELFF.

The chain is built from TRBV19 and TRBJ2-2; weak D call: TRBD1 (5 bases). The CDR3 is 17 residues long. Germline values: CDR1 LNHDA, CDR2 SQIVND (reference sequence). The germline V and J ends were trimmed by 5 bases and 3 bases, with 19 bases remaining between them. Here the CDR3 DNA reads TGTGCCAGTAGTTATAAATTTATTGACAGCTACACCGGGGAGCTGTTTTTT. Protein: CASSYKFIDSYTGELFF.

This clone was found a few times. The chain joins TRBV28 to TRBJ1-3, with 7 bases aligning to TRBD1. The V segment lost 3 bases and the J segment 3 bases; nucleotides outside the gene matches: 8. Per germline, CDR1 MDHEN and CDR2 SYDVKM. The length of the CDR3 is 16 residues. The CDR3 protein is CASSFRGHRGGNTIYF. CDR3 DNA: TGTGCCAGCAGTTTCCGGGGGCACAGGGGTGGAAACACCATATATTTT. The full variable domain, completed using reference TRBV28 and TRBJ1-3, is DVKVTQSSRYLVKRTGEKVFLECVQDMDHENMFWYRQDPGLGLRLIYFSYDVKMKEKGDIPEGYSVSREKKERFSLILESASTNQTSMYLCASSFRGHRGGNTIYFGEGSWLTVV.

This clone has a single count. The chain is built from TRBV18 and TRBJ2-6; TRBD1 matches 7 bases. Germline CDR1 and CDR2: KGHSH and LQKENI. Trimming took 4 bases from V and 2 from J; bases not matched to a gene: 5. The CDR3 has 16 residues. The CDR3 sequence is CASSRFQGAGANVLTF. In DNA form, the CDR3 reads TGTGCCAGCTCACGCTTCCAGGGGGCTGGGGCCAACGTCCTGACTTTC.

The rearrangement joins TRBV4-3 to TRBJ2-1; D is unclear. V gave up 0 bases and J gave up 3 bases, with 9 bases separating them. The CDR3 totals 15 residues. The germline gives CDR1 LGHNA, CDR2 YSLEER. The DNA for the CDR3 is TGCGCCAGCAGCCAAGATCATCAGGTCTACAATGAGCAGTTCTTC. Translated, it gives CASSQDHQVYNEQFF.

Note on this clone: Sequence at one end of the junction differs from germline and may be a read error. The J gene is TRBJ1-1, the V gene TRBV10-1, with 8 bases matching TRBD1. The V gene's germline CDR1 is WNHNN and CDR2 SYGVQD (reference sequence). The CDR3 is 14 residues long. This CDR3 reads CANSEGRGPTEAFF. The CDR3 bases are TGCGCCAACAGTGAGGGCAGGGGGCCCACTGAAGCTTTCTTT.

The chain has TRBV27 and TRBJ1-5, with 10 bases that match TRBD1. CDR1 is MNHEY, CDR2 SMNVEV, per germline (reference sequence). The CDR3 extends over 14 amino acids. Trimming cost V 9 bases and J 4 bases; bases outside gene matches: 6. Here the CDR3 reads CAREKDRGNQPQHF. Here the CDR3 DNA reads TGTGCCAGAGAAAAGGACAGGGGGAATCAGCCCCAGCATTTT.

The CDR3 loop is CASSIDLTYEQYF. The CDR3 DNA is TGTGCCAGTAGTATAGATCTAACCTACGAGCAGTACTTC. The chain is built from TRBV19 and TRBJ2-7, with D unclear. Trimming stripped 0 bases from V and 2 bases from J, with 5 bases between. CDR1 and CDR2 (germline): LNHDA, SQIVND (reference sequence). This CDR3 spans 13 amino acids.

A note on this clone: In the same sample, other DNA sequences code for this CDR3. The J gene is TRBJ1-5, the V gene TRBV27, with unresolved D. The CDR3 totals 15 residues. V gave up 2 bases and J gave up 0 bases, with 8 bases separating them. Germline assignment: CDR1 MNHEY and CDR2 SMNVEV (reference sequence). CDR3 residues: CASSLKPYSNQPQHF. CDR3 DNA sequence: TGTGCCAGCAGTTTAAAGCCATATAGCAATCAGCCCCAGCATTTT.

This chain links TRBV6-6 with TRBJ2-7; 7 bases line up with TRBD2. Trimming removed 6 bases from V and 0 bases from J; junction bases left unmatched: 5. The length of the CDR3 is 14 residues. Per the germline V gene, CDR1 is MNHNY and CDR2 is SVGAGI (reference sequence). The CDR3 here is CASRLTSASYEQYF. CDR3 coding DNA: TGTGCCAGCAGACTAACTAGCGCCTCCTACGAGCAGTACTTC.

The chain joins TRBV18 to TRBJ1-2; D gene uncertain. The CDR3 is 12 residues long. Trimming took 3 bases from V and 8 from J, leaving 10 bases between them. CDR1 and CDR2 from the germline V gene are KGHSH and LQKENI. CDR3 nucleotides: TGTGCCAGCTCACCGGCCAGTTGGGGCTACACCTTC. It is translated as CASSPASWGYTF.

This chain links TRBV2 with TRBJ2-3; TRBD1 agrees at 8 bases. Germline lookup yields CDR1 SNHLY and CDR2 FYNNEI. After removal of 1 base from V and 12 bases from J, the junction contained 6 bases not matched to a gene. This CDR3 is built from 13 residues. CDR3 amino acids: CASSEVEGQVQYF. In DNA, the CDR3 is TGTGCCAGCAGTGAAGTGGAGGGACAGGTACAGTATTTT.

The table lists this clone with a few counts. The rearrangement links TRBV4-2 to TRBJ2-1; 9 bases are a match to TRBD2. The V segment lost 4 bases and the J segment 7 bases; nucleotides outside the gene matches: 20. From germline, CDR1 is LGHNA and CDR2 YNFKEQ. This CDR3 has 19 amino acids. The CDR3 is CASSPGVLAGVGPQNEQFF. The CDR3 DNA sequence: TGTGCCAGCAGCCCCGGAGTACTAGCGGGCGTTGGTCCCCAGAATGAGCAGTTCTTC.

The chain carries TRBV5-4 and TRBJ1-3; 7 bases agree with TRBD1. The CDR3 spans 14 residues. Germline assignment: CDR1 SGHNT and CDR2 YYREEE (reference sequence). V was clipped by 4 bases and J by 2 bases; unmatched bases: 3. CDR3 sequence: CASSGGTAGNTIYF. The CDR3 DNA follows: TGTGCCAGCAGCGGGGGGACAGCTGGAAACACCATATATTTT. Variable domain in full (rest from reference TRBV5-4 and TRBJ1-3): ETGVTQSPTHLIKTRGQQVTLRCSSQSGHNTVSWYQQALGQGPQFIFQYYREEENGRGNFPPRFSGLQFPNYSSELNVNALELDDSALYLCASSGGTAGNTIYFGEGSWLTVV.

The V call is TRBV6-5, the J call TRBJ2-2; 8 bases line up with TRBD2. Germline V gene lookup returns CDR1 MNHEY and CDR2 SVGAGI. This CDR3 is 15 amino acids long. V shed 9 bases, J shed 1 base, and the junction held 7 bases outside the gene matches. CDR3 protein: CASKTGTRNTGELFF. In DNA, the CDR3 is TGTGCCAGTAAAACCGGGACTAGGAACACCGGGGAGCTGTTTTTT.

The chain links TRBV5-6 to TRBJ2-7; the D gene is possibly TRBD1 (6 bases). The CDR3 loop spans 12 amino acids. The ends were cut back, 4 bases at V and 7 bases at J, with 12 bases in the middle. Germline loops: CDR1 SGHDT, CDR2 YYEEEE. The CDR3 DNA reads as TGTGCCAGCAGCACAGGGCCAGGGGAGCAGTACTTC. Translated, it gives CASSTGPGEQYF.

The CDR3 is CASSPGDRGRSDTQYF. The CDR3 region has the DNA TGTGCCAGCAGCCCCGGGGACAGGGGGCGATCAGATACGCAGTATTTT. This chain joins TRBV7-9 and TRBJ2-3, with 12 positions matching TRBD1. V dropped 5 bases and J dropped 4; count of bases not matched to a gene: 7. This CDR3 comprises 16 residues. Germline CDR1 is SEHNR and CDR2 is FQNEAQ (reference sequence).

The V and J genes are TRBV27 and TRBJ1-5; TRBD1 aligns across 11 bases. V shed 3 bases, J shed 1 base, and the junction held 14 bases outside the gene matches. This CDR3 contains 20 residues. Germline CDR1 reads MNHEY; CDR2 reads SMNVEV (reference sequence). The CDR3 loop reads CASSLPRDRGRDTSNQPQHF. Written as DNA, the CDR3 is TGTGCCAGCAGTTTGCCCCGGGACAGGGGGAGGGATACAAGCAATCAGCCCCAGCATTTT.

The chain uses TRBV7-9 and TRBJ2-7; D might be TRBD1 (5 bases). This CDR3 comprises 15 residues. Between the trimmed V and J ends, which lost 5 bases and 5 bases, there was a span of 19 bases. The germline V gene encodes CDR1 SEHNR and CDR2 FQNEAQ (reference sequence). The CDR3 DNA is TGTGCCAGCAGCCTAACCCGCGCAGGGCCCCACGAGCAGTACTTC. Translation gives CASSLTRAGPHEQYF.

The chain carries TRBV28 and TRBJ2-2, with D perhaps matching TRBD2 (6 bases). The germline V gene encodes CDR1 MDHEN and CDR2 SYDVKM. V lost 11 bases and J lost 2, with 18 bases in between. CDR3 size: 15 residues. The CDR3 region has the DNA TGTGCCGGATCGCCCGGGGACTTAAACACCGGGGAGCTGTTTTTT. As protein: CAGSPGDLNTGELFF.